The present T cell receptor beta chain was sequenced within a study of blood T cell repertoires in COVID-19. Study background: Italy, Spain and the United States were the sources of the convalescent and acute COVID-19 samples.

Profiling relied on immunoSEQ multiplex PCR, and the TCRdb table lists in-frame clones only, not all of them. Of 150,000 to 170,000 clones in the sample, about four fifths were seen once. This CDR3 region has 13 residues. Per the germline V gene, CDR1 is DFQATT and CDR2 is SNEGSKA (reference sequence). Trimming took off 3 bases at V and 2 bases at J, with 8 bases between the two ends. This clonotype was obtained from a woman between 55 and 75 years old with acute or convalescent COVID-19. The chain recombines TRBV20-1 with TRBJ1-5; D possibly corresponds to TRBD1 (5 bases). Material for sequencing was peripheral blood. The CDR3 bases are TGCAGTGCTAGTGGCAGGGGCAATCAGCCCCAGCATTTT. Encoded protein: CSASGRGNQPQHF.